Following are 25 T cell receptor beta chains from one sample sequenced in a study of molecular identifiers for immune sequencing clone quantification. TCRdb redid the calling of the PCR reads with MiXCR, one entry per CDR3 protein. The repertoire holds some 650,000 distinct CDR3 sequences, with approximately 20% as singletons. Sequencing used naive CD8+ T cells from blood, with Jurkat cell RNA spiked in. Regarding subset: FACS-sorted CD8+CD4-CCR7+CD45RA+ naive T cells. These receptors were taken from a human donor in good health. Some libraries in this study had Jurkat cell RNA spiked in.

This clonotype occurred many times. V and J are TRBV5-4 and TRBJ2-7; D possibly uses TRBD1 or TRBD2 (5 bases each). The V and J ends lost 4 bases and 1 base respectively, with 18 bases between them. This CDR3 has 16 amino acids. Germline loops: CDR1 SGHNT, CDR2 YYREEE (reference sequence). CDR3 DNA sequence: TGTGCCAGCAGCAGAAAGGGACGCCCACTGTCCTACGAGCAGTACTTC. Protein: CASSRKGRPLSYEQYF.

This clonotype was picked up many times. This chain joins TRBV12-5 and TRBJ1-1; TRBD1 might be the D (6 bases). This CDR3 contains 13 residues. Germline V gene sequence: CDR1 LGHNT, CDR2 FRNRAP. V gave up 3 bases and J gave up 4 bases, with 9 bases separating them. The CDR3 DNA sequence: TGTGCTAGTGGTTTCGGACAGAGCACTGAAGCTTTCTTT. It is translated as CASGFGQSTEAFF.

In this sample, this clonotype turned up many times. The rearrangement joins TRBV2 to TRBJ2-3, with D possibly called TRBD1 or TRBD2 (7 bases each). Germline V lookup: CDR1 SNHLY, CDR2 FYNNEI. The CDR3 has 15 residues. Trimming shortened V by 5 bases and J by 4 bases, and 16 bases separated the two germline ends. CDR3 region: CASSWTGGGADTQYF. The CDR3, as DNA: TGTGCCAGCAGTTGGACAGGTGGGGGGGCAGATACGCAGTATTTT.

As for this clonotype: It may be a read error: a sequence one base away is much more abundant. The rearrangement joins TRBV4-3 to TRBJ2-5; D is possibly TRBD2 (6 bases). Germline values: CDR1 LGHNA, CDR2 YSLEER. Trimming removed 0 bases at V and 4 bases at J, with 12 bases between. CDR3 length: 15 amino acids. The CDR3 loop reads CASSQETRGIETQYF. CDR3 bases: TGCGCCAGCAGCCAAGAGACTAGAGGCATAGAGACCCAGTACTTC.

The chain joins TRBV4-3 to TRBJ2-1; possible D gene TRBD2, 5 bases. This CDR3 region has 17 residues. In germline, CDR1 is LGHNA, CDR2 YSLEER. V was pared by 0 bases and J by 3 bases, with 15 bases between. In nucleotides, the CDR3 is TGCGCCAGCAGCCAAGATTTCCCCAGCGGTCTCTACAATGAGCAGTTCTTC. This gives the protein CASSQDFPSGLYNEQFF.

This clonotype occurred many times. The chain has TRBV11-2 and TRBJ2-1, with D hard to call. The V end lost 2 bases, the J end lost 8 bases, and 4 bases lay between the germline ends. Germline V gives CDR1 SGHAT, CDR2 FQNNGV. The CDR3 has 11 amino acids. CDR3 DNA: TGTGCCAGCAGCTTAAGAGATGAGCAGTTCTTC. It encodes CASSLRDEQFF. The whole variable domain, filled in from reference TRBV11-2 and TRBJ2-1, reads EAGVAQSPRYKIIEKRQSVAFWCNPISGHATLYWYQQILGQGPKLLIQFQNNGVVDDSQLPKDRFSAERLKGVDSTLKIQPAKLEDSAVYLCASSLRDEQFFGPGTRLTVL.

The table lists this clonotype with a few counts. With a much larger clone just one base away, this may be a read error. V and J are TRBV4-3 and TRBJ2-6; D not certain. CDR3 length equals 17 residues. CDR1 and CDR2 from the germline V gene are LGHNA and YSLEER. CDR3 sequence reads: CAGSQDLSQAGANVLTF. The CDR3 DNA reads as TGCGCCGGCAGCCAAGATCTCTCGCAGGCTGGGGCCAACGTCCTGACTTTC.

A word on this clonotype: This may be a read error, as it is one base from a much larger clone. The chain links TRBV24-1 to TRBJ2-3; D might be TRBD2 (6 bases). Trimming removed 5 bases at V and 4 bases at J, with 33 bases between. The CDR3 has 21 residues. Germline CDR1 KGHDR, CDR2 SFDVKD. The CDR3 is CATSGFRDSNSPIRAADTQYF. DNA for the CDR3: TGTGCCACCAGTGGTTTCCGGGACTCCAACTCCCCCATCAGGGCCGCAGATACGCAGTATTTT.

In its sample, this clonotype was seen many times. The chain recombines TRBV20-1 with TRBJ2-7; D perhaps matches TRBD2 (6 bases). Trimming removed 2 bases at V and 0 bases at J, with 11 bases between. The V gene's germline CDR1 is DFQATT and CDR2 SNEGSKA (reference sequence). This CDR3 region has 14 residues. The CDR3 coding sequence is TGCAGTGCTAGATGGGGACTCCTCTCCTACGAGCAGTACTTC. Encoded protein: CSARWGLLSYEQYF.

This clonotype has a handful of counts. The rearrangement uses TRBV4-3 and TRBJ2-7; D ambiguous. Trimming cost V 1 base and J 2 bases, with 15 bases left between them. From germline, CDR1 is LGHNA and CDR2 YSLEER. The CDR3 is 16 residues long. The CDR3 reads CASSQVESDFTYEQYF. CDR3 in DNA: TGCGCCAGCAGCCAAGTCGAGTCAGATTTTACCTACGAGCAGTACTTC.

This clonotype appeared a few times. The chain joins TRBV12-3 or TRBV12-4 to TRBJ1-4; D might be TRBD1 (5 bases). This CDR3 is built from 12 residues. V lost 6 bases and J lost 14, with 16 bases in between. The DNA for the CDR3 is TGTGCCAGCAGCTCGGACGGGGCAAGGCTGTTTTTT. As protein: CASSSDGARLFF.

The table lists this clonotype with a few counts. The genes are TRBV7-6 and TRBJ2-7, with TRBD1 identical over 7 bases. The V gene's germline CDR1 is SGHVS and CDR2 FNYEAQ. V lost 5 bases to trimming and J lost 3 bases; unmatched junction nucleotides: 10. The CDR3 contains 15 residues. CDR3 in amino acids: CASSAEGQSLYEQYF. The DNA of the CDR3 is TGTGCCAGCAGCGCCGAGGGACAGAGTCTCTACGAGCAGTACTTC.

This clonotype showed up just a few times. The chain has TRBV19 and TRBJ2-7; D tentatively reads TRBD1 or TRBD2 (5 bases each). Germline values: CDR1 LNHDA, CDR2 SQIVND (reference sequence). The V end was cut by 6 bases, the J end by 5 bases, with 11 bases between. The length of the CDR3 is 12 residues. CDR3 DNA: TGTGCCAGTAGCCCTGGGGACCACGAGCAGTACTTC. Translated: CASSPGDHEQYF. The whole variable domain, filled in from reference TRBV19 and TRBJ2-7, reads DGGITQSPKYLFRKEGQNVTLSCEQNLNHDAMYWYRQDPGQGLRLIYYSQIVNDFQKGDIAEGYSVSREKKESFPLTVTSAQKNPTAFYLCASSPGDHEQYFGPGTRLTVT.

This clonotype appeared many times. The chain uses TRBV7-9 and TRBJ1-1; D is unresolved. Germline CDR1 is SEHNR and CDR2 is FQNEAQ (reference sequence). The CDR3 is 15 residues long. Trimming removed 4 bases from V and 1 base from J, with 13 bases in between. The DNA of the CDR3 is TGTGCCAGCAGCTCATCTAGAGTGGGGAACACTGAAGCTTTCTTT. This codes for CASSSSRVGNTEAFF.

This clonotype was seen at least ten times. The chain employs TRBV6-5 and TRBJ1-1, with a weak D call TRBD1 (6 bases). Germline CDR1 MNHEY, CDR2 SVGAGI. The V and J ends lost 2 bases and 10 bases respectively, with 17 bases between them. This CDR3 region has 14 residues. CDR3 region: CASSYGGRTLIAFF. CDR3 bases: TGTGCCAGCAGTTACGGGGGGCGGACCTTGATAGCTTTCTTT.

A word on this clonotype: It may be a read error: a sequence one base away is much more abundant. The rearrangement links TRBV24-1 to TRBJ1-2, with D uncertain. The germline V gene encodes CDR1 KGHDR and CDR2 SFDVKD. This CDR3 contains 13 residues. Trimming cost V 5 bases and J 4 bases, with 10 bases left between them. The DNA for the CDR3 is TGTGCCACCAGTGTATCTCAGTTCTATGGCTACACCTTC. Translating gives CATSVSQFYGYTF.

There are many counts of this clonotype. The rearrangement uses TRBV7-6 and TRBJ1-1; D may be TRBD1 (5 bases). Trimming shortened V by 4 bases and J by 3 bases, and 12 bases separated the two germline ends. CDR1 SGHVS and CDR2 FNYEAQ come from the germline V gene. The CDR3 contains 14 residues. The CDR3 spells CASSSRDDDTEAFF. The CDR3 DNA reads TGTGCCAGCAGCTCCCGGGACGACGACACTGAAGCTTTCTTT.

In this sample, this clonotype turned up many times. The chain joins TRBV20-1 to TRBJ1-5, with 8 bases matching TRBD1. This CDR3 has 15 amino acids. CDR1 is DFQATT, CDR2 SNEGSKA, per germline (reference sequence). V shed 3 bases, J shed 4 bases, and the junction held 8 bases outside the gene matches. CDR3 residues: CSASPTDRGNQPQHF. For the CDR3, the DNA is TGCAGTGCTAGTCCGACCGACAGGGGAAATCAGCCCCAGCATTTT.

V gene TRBV6-2 or TRBV6-3 combines with J gene TRBJ2-1; D may be TRBD1 or TRBD2 (5 bases each). Per germline, CDR1 MNHEY and CDR2 SVGEGT. The CDR3 loop spans 16 amino acids. Trimming removed 1 base at V and 10 bases at J, with 20 bases between. The CDR3 DNA sequence: TGTGCCAGCAGTTACTTATTGGGACCCGGGGAGCGGGAGCAGTTCTTC. Its protein product is CASSYLLGPGEREQFF.

This clonotype was observed many times. The chain recombines TRBV3-1 with TRBJ1-1; maybe TRBD1 (6 bases). Germline CDR1 LGHDT, CDR2 YNNKEL (reference sequence). The V and J ends lost 3 bases and 4 bases respectively, with 18 bases between them. CDR3 length equals 16 residues. CDR3 sequence reads: CASSHGGRGSGTEAFF. CDR3 DNA sequence: TGTGCCAGCAGCCATGGGGGGAGGGGGTCAGGCACTGAAGCTTTCTTT.

The chain combines TRBV7-9 with TRBJ2-5; TRBD2 aligns across 11 bases. The V segment lost 4 bases and the J segment 5 bases; nucleotides outside the gene matches: 15. This CDR3 is 18 amino acids long. Looked up from germline, CDR1 is SEHNR and CDR2 is FQNEAQ (reference sequence). The CDR3 DNA follows: TGTGCCAGCAGCTCTGGTCTTCTAGCGGGAGGTATCGGGGAGACCCAGTACTTC. It codes for CASSSGLLAGGIGETQYF. The whole variable domain, filled in from reference TRBV7-9 and TRBJ2-5, reads DTGVSQNPRHKITKRGQNVTFRCDPISEHNRLYWYRQTLGQGPEFLTYFQNEAQLEKSRLLSDRFSAERPKGSFSTLEIQRTEQGDSAMYLCASSSGLLAGGIGETQYFGPGTRLLVL.

At least ten counts were recorded for this clonotype. The chain combines TRBV7-9 with TRBJ2-7; D might be TRBD2 (6 bases). With 7 bases removed from V and 2 bases from J, the gap between germline ends came to 15 bases. This CDR3 is 14 amino acids long. Germline V gene sequence: CDR1 SEHNR, CDR2 FQNEAQ (reference sequence). CDR3 bases: TGTGCCAGCACCATAGGGGACTGGCCCTACGAGCAGTACTTC. It codes for CASTIGDWPYEQYF.

In its sample, this clonotype was seen many times. The chain recombines TRBV13 with TRBJ1-2; D not certain. The CDR3 totals 15 residues. The germline V gene has CDR1 PRHDT and CDR2 FYEKMQ (reference sequence). V lost 5 bases and J 5 bases, leaving 18 bases between the germline ends. The CDR3 here is CASSPLWADVYGYTF. In nucleotides, the CDR3 is TGTGCCAGCAGCCCACTGTGGGCCGACGTATATGGCTACACCTTC. Looking up the rest from reference TRBV13 and TRBJ1-2 gives the full variable domain: AAGVIQSPRHLIKEKRETATLKCYPIPRHDTVYWYQQGPGQDPQFLISFYEKMQSDKGSIPDRFSAQQFSDYHSELNMSSLELGDSALYFCASSPLWADVYGYTFGSGTRLTVV.

This clonotype was detected many times. The chain is built from TRBV28 and TRBJ2-3; 7 bases fit TRBD2. The trim removed 6 bases at V and 0 bases at J, leaving 12 bases unmatched. CDR3 length equals 17 residues. Germline V gene sequence: CDR1 MDHEN, CDR2 SYDVKM. The CDR3 reads CASSLDPAGPSTDTQYF. CDR3 bases: TGTGCCAGCAGCCTCGACCCAGCGGGGCCTAGCACAGATACGCAGTATTTT. Full variable domain (outside the CDR3, taken from reference TRBV28 and TRBJ2-3): DVKVTQSSRYLVKRTGEKVFLECVQDMDHENMFWYRQDPGLGLRLIYFSYDVKMKEKGDIPEGYSVSREKKERFSLILESASTNQTSMYLCASSLDPAGPSTDTQYFGPGTRLTVL.

This clonotype was found many times. V gene TRBV28 combines with J gene TRBJ2-3; weak D call: TRBD2 (6 bases). Deletions cut 5 bases from V and 3 bases from J, with 18 bases between. The CDR3 has 16 amino acids. Germline V gives CDR1 MDHEN, CDR2 SYDVKM. This chain's CDR3 is CASSGGREIGTDTQYF. As DNA, the CDR3 is TGTGCCAGCAGTGGGGGACGGGAGATTGGGACAGATACGCAGTATTTT.